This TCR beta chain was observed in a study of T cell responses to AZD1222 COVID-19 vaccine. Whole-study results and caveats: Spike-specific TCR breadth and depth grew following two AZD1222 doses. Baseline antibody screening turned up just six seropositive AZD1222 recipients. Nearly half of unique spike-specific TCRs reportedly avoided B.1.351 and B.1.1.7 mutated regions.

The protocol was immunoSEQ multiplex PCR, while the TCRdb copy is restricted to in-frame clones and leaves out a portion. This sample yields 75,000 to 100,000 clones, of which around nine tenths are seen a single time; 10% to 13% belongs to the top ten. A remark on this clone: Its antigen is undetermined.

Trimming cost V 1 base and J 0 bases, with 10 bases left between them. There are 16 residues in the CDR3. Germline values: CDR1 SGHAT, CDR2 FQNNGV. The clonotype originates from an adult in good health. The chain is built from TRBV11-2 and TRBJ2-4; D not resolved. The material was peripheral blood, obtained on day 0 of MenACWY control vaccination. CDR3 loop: CASSLGQILAKNIQYF. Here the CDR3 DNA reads TGTGCCAGCAGCTTAGGTCAAATCCTAGCCAAAAACATTCAGTACTTC.